The clone carrying this T cell receptor beta chain was seen only a few times. Amplification targeted TCR beta CDR3 regions from RNA transcripts. Initially, a first-round RT-PCR of the TCR CDR3 employed the HTBI primer set. One entry per CDR3 protein, called by TCRdb with MiXCR from the multiplex PCR reads. The data contain more than 500,000 distinct CDR3 sequences, 15% to 20% of them seen just once; the ten biggest clones take up about 31%. The data are from a study of T cells in Graves' hyperthyroidism and ophthalmopathy. Per the germline V gene, CDR1 is DFQATT and CDR2 is SNEGSKA (reference sequence). CDR3 size: 16 residues. J gave up 0 bases and V 3 bases, and 5 bases lay outside the gene matches.

The chain is built from TRBV20-1 and TRBJ2-6, with 7 bases matching TRBD2. The sequencing sample was made of blood. The TCR originated in a woman aged 25 to 39 with Graves' ophthalmopathy. The CDR3 bases are TGCAGTGCTAGCTCTAGCGGAGTCTCTGGGGCCAACGTCCTGACTTTC. Protein sequence: CSASSSGVSGANVLTF.